The next 2 T cell receptor beta chains were all read from a single sample in a study of blood T cell repertoires in COVID-19. Produced via immunoSEQ multiplex PCR; TCRdb's table is partial and in-frame only. The sample carries roughly 410,000 clones, around 89% recorded once. The sequenced material came from peripheral blood. The receptors stem from a woman aged 40 to 50 with COVID-19, enrolled during active disease.

This chain joins TRBV7-2 and TRBJ1-1, with 7 positions matching TRBD1. This CDR3 comprises 13 residues. V lost 2 bases and J lost 6; bases outside the gene matches: 3. Per germline, CDR1 SGHTA and CDR2 FQGNSA. This CDR3 reads CASSLRTGSEAFF. The CDR3, as DNA: TGTGCCAGCAGCTTACGGACAGGATCTGAAGCTTTCTTT.

This clone was recorded only once. J is TRBJ1-1 and V is TRBV6-5; unclear D gene. The CDR3 loop spans 12 amino acids. Trimming removed 5 bases from V and 8 bases from J, with 12 bases in between. Germline CDR1 and CDR2: MNHEY and SVGAGI. The CDR3 DNA follows: TGTGCCAGCAGTAAAACGTGGCAGGAAGCTTTCTTT. It is translated as CASSKTWQEAFF.